This TCR beta chain was observed in a study of cytomegalovirus exposure and HLA in healthy donors. There are 13 residues in the CDR3. Trimming took 8 bases from V and 4 from J; bases not matched to a gene: 5. The V gene's germline CDR1 is LNHDA and CDR2 SQIVND (reference sequence). Findings and caveats of the study: Cytomegalovirus status was reportedly diagnosed by the classifier with high specificity and sensitivity. TCR beta V- and J-gene trimming, according to a later analysis, was linked to a missense DCLRE1C variant. In a later analysis, specific HLA alleles were associated with 15,000 to 20,000 TCR beta sequences at a 0.05 false discovery rate. The likely origin of a cluster of highly shared sequence variants was a sequencing artifact.

Primers included in the PCR were 60 Vbeta and 13 Jbeta primers. Sequenced by immunoSEQ multiplex PCR; TCRdb stores in-frame clones only, minus some. The sample records 95,000 or so clones, 70% being singletons. Note on this clone: Its antigen is not identified.

J is TRBJ2-7 and V is TRBV19; 10 bases match TRBD2. The sequence was obtained from a woman aged 50 to 60 in good health and CMV-seropositive. Sequences were obtained from PBMCs. The CDR3 loop is CASQSGREYEQYF. The CDR3 DNA sequence: TGTGCCAGTCAGAGCGGGAGGGAATACGAGCAGTACTTC.